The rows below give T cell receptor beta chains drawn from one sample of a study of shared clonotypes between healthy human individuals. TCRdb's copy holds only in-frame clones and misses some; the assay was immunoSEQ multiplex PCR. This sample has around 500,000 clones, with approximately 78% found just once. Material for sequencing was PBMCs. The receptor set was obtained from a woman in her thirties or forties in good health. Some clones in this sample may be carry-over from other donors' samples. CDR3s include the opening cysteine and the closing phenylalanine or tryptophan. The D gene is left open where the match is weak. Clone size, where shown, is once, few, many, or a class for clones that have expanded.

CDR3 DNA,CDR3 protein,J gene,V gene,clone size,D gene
TGTGCCAGCACTAGAGACAGGGTCGGACAAGCTTTCTTT,CASTRDRVGQAFF,TRBJ1-1,TRBV6-5,once,TRBD1
TGTGCCATCAGCCGGGGTAGCACAGATACGCAGTATTTT,CAISRGSTDTQYF,TRBJ2-3,TRBV10-2,.,.
TGTGCCAGCAGTGTCACATACAGCTCTGGAAACACCATATATTTT,CASSVTYSSGNTIYF,TRBJ1-3,TRBV2,.,.
TGTGCCACCAGTCGGGGCCGGGAGACCCAGTACTTC,CATSRGRETQYF,TRBJ2-5,TRBV15,few,.
TGTGCCAGCAGCAAAGAACAGCGGCTAAGCAGGGATGAGCAGTTCTTC,CASSKEQRLSRDEQFF,TRBJ2-1,TRBV21-1,.,.
TGCGCCAGCAGCGCGAGCGGCTCCCGGGGCAATGAGCAGTTCTTC,CASSASGSRGNEQFF,TRBJ2-1,TRBV5-1,.,.
TGTGCCATCAGTGAGGGGGGTATTAATGAAAAACTGTTTTTT,CAISEGGINEKLFF,TRBJ1-4,TRBV10-3,.,.
TGTGCCAGCGAGTTGCTCGGCACCGGGGGCGGGGAGCTGTTTTTT,CASELLGTGGGELFF,TRBJ2-2,TRBV19,.,.
TGTGCCAGCAGCTTAGTTCGTAGTGGCTACACCTTC,CASSLVRSGYTF,TRBJ1-2,TRBV7-9,.,.
TGTGCCAGCAGCCAACTGAGACTTGATCGTCGGGAGCTGTTTTTT,CASSQLRLDRRELFF,TRBJ2-2,TRBV4-2,.,.
TGCGCCAGCAGCCAAGATGGACAGGGGAGCGAAAAACTGTTTTTT,CASSQDGQGSEKLFF,TRBJ1-4,TRBV4-3,.,TRBD1
TGTGCCAGCAGGGCCCACAAGAGTGGCTACACCTTC,CASRAHKSGYTF,TRBJ1-2,TRBV2,.,.
TGTGCCAGCAGCTCACCCGGGGGGACCGGGGAGCTGTTTTTT,CASSSPGGTGELFF,TRBJ2-2,TRBV28,.,TRBD2